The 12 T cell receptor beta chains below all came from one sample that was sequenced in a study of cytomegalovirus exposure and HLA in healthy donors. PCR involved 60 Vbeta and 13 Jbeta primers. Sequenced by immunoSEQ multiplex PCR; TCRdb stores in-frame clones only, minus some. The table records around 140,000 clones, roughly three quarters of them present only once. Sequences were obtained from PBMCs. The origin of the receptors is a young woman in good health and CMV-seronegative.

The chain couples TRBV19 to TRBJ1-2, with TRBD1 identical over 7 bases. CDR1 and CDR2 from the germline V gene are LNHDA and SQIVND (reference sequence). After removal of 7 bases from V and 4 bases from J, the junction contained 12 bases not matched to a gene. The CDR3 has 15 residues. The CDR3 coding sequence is TGTGCCAGTACCCCCGACAGGGCCTCTCTCTATGGCTACACCTTC. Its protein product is CASTPDRASLYGYTF.

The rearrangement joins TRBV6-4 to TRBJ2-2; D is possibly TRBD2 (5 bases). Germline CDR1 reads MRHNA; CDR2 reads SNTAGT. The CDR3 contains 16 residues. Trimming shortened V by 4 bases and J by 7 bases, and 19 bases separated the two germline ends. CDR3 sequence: CASSGAPSTRHGELFF. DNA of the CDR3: TGTGCCAGCAGTGGCGCCCCTAGCACCCGTCACGGGGAGCTGTTTTTT.

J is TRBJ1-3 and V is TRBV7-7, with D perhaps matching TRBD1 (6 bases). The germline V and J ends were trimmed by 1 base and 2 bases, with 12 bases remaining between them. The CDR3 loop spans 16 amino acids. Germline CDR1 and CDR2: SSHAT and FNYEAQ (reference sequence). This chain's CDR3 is CASSLGQDGPGNTIYF. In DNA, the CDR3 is TGTGCCAGCAGCTTAGGACAGGATGGGCCTGGAAACACCATATATTTT.

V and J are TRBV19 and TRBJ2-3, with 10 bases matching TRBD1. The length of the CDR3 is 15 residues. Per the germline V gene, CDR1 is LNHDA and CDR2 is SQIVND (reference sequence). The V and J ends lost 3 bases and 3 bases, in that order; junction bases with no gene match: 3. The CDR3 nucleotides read TGTGCCAGTAGTATCGGGACAGGGGAGACAGATACGCAGTATTTT. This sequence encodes CASSIGTGETDTQYF.

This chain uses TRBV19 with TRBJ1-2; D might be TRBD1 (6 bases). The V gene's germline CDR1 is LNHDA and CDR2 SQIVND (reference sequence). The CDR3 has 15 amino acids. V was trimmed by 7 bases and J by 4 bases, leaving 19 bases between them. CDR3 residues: CASKARGGFTYGYTF. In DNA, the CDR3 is TGTGCCAGTAAAGCAAGAGGGGGTTTTACCTATGGCTACACCTTC. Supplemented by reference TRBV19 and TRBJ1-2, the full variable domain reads DGGITQSPKYLFRKEGQNVTLSCEQNLNHDAMYWYRQDPGQGLRLIYYSQIVNDFQKGDIAEGYSVSREKKESFPLTVTSAQKNPTAFYLCASKARGGFTYGYTFGSGTRLTVV.

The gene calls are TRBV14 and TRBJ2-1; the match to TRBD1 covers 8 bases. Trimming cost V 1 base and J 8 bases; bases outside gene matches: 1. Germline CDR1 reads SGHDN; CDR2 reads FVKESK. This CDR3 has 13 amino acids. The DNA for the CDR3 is TGTGCCAGCAGCCAAGTGGACAGGGATGAGCAGTTCTTC. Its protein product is CASSQVDRDEQFF.

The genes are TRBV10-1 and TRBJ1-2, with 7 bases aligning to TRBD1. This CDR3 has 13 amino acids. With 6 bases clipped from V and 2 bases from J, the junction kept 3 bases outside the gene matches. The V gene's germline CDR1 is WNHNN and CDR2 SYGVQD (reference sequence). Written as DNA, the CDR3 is TGCGCCAGCAGCGGGGGACAGAACTATGGCTACACCTTC. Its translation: CASSGGQNYGYTF.

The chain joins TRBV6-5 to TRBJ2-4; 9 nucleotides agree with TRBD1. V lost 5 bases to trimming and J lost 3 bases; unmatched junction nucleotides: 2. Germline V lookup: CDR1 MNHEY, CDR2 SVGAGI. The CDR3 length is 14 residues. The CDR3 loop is CASSGDRDKNIQYF. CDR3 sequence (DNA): TGTGCCAGCAGTGGGGACAGGGACAAAAACATTCAGTACTTC.

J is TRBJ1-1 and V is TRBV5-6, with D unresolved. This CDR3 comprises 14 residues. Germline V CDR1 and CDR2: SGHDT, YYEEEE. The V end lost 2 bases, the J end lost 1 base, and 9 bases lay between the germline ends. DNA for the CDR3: TGTGCCAGCAGCTTCGAGCGAGCGAACACTGAAGCTTTCTTT. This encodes CASSFERANTEAFF.

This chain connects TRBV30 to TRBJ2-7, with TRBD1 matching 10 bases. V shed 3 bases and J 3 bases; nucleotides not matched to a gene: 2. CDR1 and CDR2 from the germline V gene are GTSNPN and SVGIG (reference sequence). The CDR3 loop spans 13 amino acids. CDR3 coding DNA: TGTGCCTGGAGGGACAGGGGGTTCTACGAGCAGTACTTC. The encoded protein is CAWRDRGFYEQYF.

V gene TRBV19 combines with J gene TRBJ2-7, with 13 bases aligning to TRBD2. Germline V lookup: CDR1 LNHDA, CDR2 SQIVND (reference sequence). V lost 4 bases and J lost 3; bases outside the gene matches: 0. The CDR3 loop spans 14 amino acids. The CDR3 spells CASSRTSGGYEQYF. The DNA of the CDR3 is TGTGCCAGTAGTAGGACTAGCGGGGGCTACGAGCAGTACTTC.

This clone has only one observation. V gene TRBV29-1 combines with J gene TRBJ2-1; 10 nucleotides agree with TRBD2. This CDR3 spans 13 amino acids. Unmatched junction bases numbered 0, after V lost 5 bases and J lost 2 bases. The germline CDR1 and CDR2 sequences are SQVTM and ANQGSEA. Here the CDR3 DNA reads TGCAGCGTTAGCGGGAGGGCCTACAATGAGCAGTTCTTC. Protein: CSVSGRAYNEQFF.